Following are 24 T cell receptor beta chains from one sample sequenced in a study of OX40 agonist ivuxolimab in advanced cancers. TCRdb keeps only in-frame clones here, not all; method: immunoSEQ multiplex PCR. Of around 90,000 clones in the sample, 87% were seen once. Source: CD4+ or CD8+ T cells sorted from blood, taken in a trial of the OX40 agonist ivuxolimab. The receptors originated from an adult with an advanced solid tumor such as melanoma, head and neck, liver or kidney cancer.

This clone was counted only a few times. The J gene is TRBJ1-1, the V gene TRBV15; 7 bases align to TRBD1. The CDR3 totals 15 residues. CDR1 LNHNV and CDR2 YYDKDF come from the germline V gene (reference sequence). V lost 0 bases to trimming and J lost 4 bases; unmatched junction nucleotides: 5. The CDR3 DNA follows: TGTGCCACCAGCAGAGACCAAGACAGGGCCACTGAAGCTTTCTTT. This sequence encodes CATSRDQDRATEAFF.

The chain uses TRBV9 and TRBJ2-3, with TRBD2 matching 8 bases. CDR1 and CDR2 (germline): SGDLS, YYNGEE. The CDR3 runs 13 residues. Trimming at V came to 4 bases and at J to 6 bases, leaving 4 bases not matched to a gene. CDR3 sequence reads: CASSSPGGDTQYF. Here the CDR3 DNA reads TGTGCCAGCAGCTCACCGGGGGGGGATACGCAGTATTTT.

This chain connects TRBV11-2 to TRBJ1-6; no clear D gene. This CDR3 spans 14 amino acids. CDR1 is SGHAT and CDR2 is FQNNGV in the germline V gene. The V end lost 3 bases, the J end lost 5 bases, and 8 bases lay between the germline ends. The DNA for the CDR3 is TGTGCCAGCAGCTTCGTCCTAAATAATTCACCCCTCCACTTT. The encoded protein is CASSFVLNNSPLHF.

This chain connects TRBV5-4 to TRBJ2-3; the D gene is possibly TRBD2 (6 bases). Germline loops: CDR1 SGHNT, CDR2 YYREEE (reference sequence). Trimming shortened V by 6 bases and J by 1 base, and 15 bases separated the two germline ends. The CDR3 runs to 15 residues. CDR3 coding DNA: TGTGCCAGCAAACTCGGGGGAATTGGCACAGATACGCAGTATTTT. It yields the protein CASKLGGIGTDTQYF.

This clone occurred once. The chain carries TRBV18 and TRBJ2-1; TRBD2 matches at 13 bases. The CDR3 runs 14 residues. Germline V gene data show CDR1 as KGHSH and CDR2 as LQKENI. After removal of 4 bases from V and 7 bases from J, the junction contained 1 base not matched to a gene. CDR3 DNA sequence: TGTGCCAGCTCACAGGGACTAGCGGGGAATGAGCAGTTCTTC. Amino acids: CASSQGLAGNEQFF. Full variable domain (missing parts from reference TRBV18 and TRBJ2-1): NAGVMQNPRHLVRRRGQEARLRCSPMKGHSHVYWYRQLPEEGLKFMVYLQKENIIDESGMPKERFSAEFPKEGPSILRIQQVVRGDSAAYFCASSQGLAGNEQFFGPGTRLTVL.

The CDR3 bases are TGTGCCAGCCAAGGGACAGGCCAAGAGACCCAGTACTTC. Translation: CASQGTGQETQYF. The chain recombines TRBV2 with TRBJ2-5, with 8 positions matching TRBD1. The germline CDR1 and CDR2 sequences are SNHLY and FYNNEI. The trim removed 8 bases at V and 1 base at J, leaving 3 bases unmatched. The CDR3 is made up of 13 amino acids.

The chain links TRBV12-5 to TRBJ1-1, with no clear D. V was clipped by 3 bases and J by 5 bases, with 7 bases between them. CDR3 length: 12 amino acids. Germline V lookup: CDR1 LGHNT, CDR2 FRNRAP. Written as DNA, the CDR3 is TGTGCTAGTGGTTTCCTCCCTACTGAAGCTTTCTTT. Translating it yields CASGFLPTEAFF.

The chain joins TRBV19 to TRBJ2-1; 11 nucleotides match TRBD1. CDR1 is LNHDA and CDR2 is SQIVND in the germline V gene (reference sequence). CDR3 length equals 16 residues. The V and J ends lost 7 bases and 7 bases, in that order; junction bases with no gene match: 12. For the CDR3, the DNA is TGTGCCAGTACCTCAACGGACAGGGGGCGCGGGAATGAGCAGTTCTTC. Translation: CASTSTDRGRGNEQFF.

The chain joins TRBV19 to TRBJ1-2; 10 bases line up with TRBD1. There are 16 residues in the CDR3. V was clipped by 6 bases and J by 5 bases; unmatched bases: 12. CDR1 and CDR2 (germline): LNHDA, SQIVND (reference sequence). The CDR3 region has the DNA TGTGCCAGTAGCCGGGACAGGGGACCCGGGGGATATGGCTACACCTTC. Its translation: CASSRDRGPGGYGYTF.

This chain uses TRBV11-2 with TRBJ2-1; D call uncertain. Trimming removed 0 bases from V and 7 bases from J, with 10 bases in between. CDR3 size: 14 residues. Germline V gives CDR1 SGHAT, CDR2 FQNNGV. The CDR3 spells CASSLDSPPNEQFF. In DNA, the CDR3 is TGTGCCAGCAGCTTAGATAGCCCCCCGAATGAGCAGTTCTTC.

The genes are TRBV5-1 and TRBJ1-2; 9 bases map to TRBD1. Germline-derived CDR1 and CDR2 are SGHRS and YFSETQ. CDR3 size: 12 residues. Germline trimming cut 1 base from V and 11 bases from J; bases unmatched to any gene: 3. The CDR3 reads CASSLTGGAYTF. CDR3 nucleotide sequence: TGCGCCAGCAGCTTGACAGGGGGCGCGTACACCTTC.

This rearrangement joins TRBV5-1 to TRBJ2-1, with D possibly matching TRBD2 (6 bases). This CDR3 comprises 17 residues. The V gene lost 4 bases and the J gene lost 1 base, with 18 bases spanning the gap. Germline loops: CDR1 SGHRS, CDR2 YFSETQ. CDR3 amino acids: CASSKPPGDFSYNEQFF. As DNA, the CDR3 is TGCGCCAGCAGCAAGCCCCCTGGGGACTTTTCCTACAATGAGCAGTTCTTC. Combining the CDR3 with reference TRBV5-1 and TRBJ2-1 gives the whole variable domain KAGVTQTPRYLIKTRGQQVTLSCSPISGHRSVSWYQQTPGQGLQFLFEYFSETQRNKGNFPGRFSGRQFSNSRSEMNVSTLELGDSALYLCASSKPPGDFSYNEQFFGPGTRLTVL.

This clone occurred a few times. The chain has TRBV6-5 and TRBJ1-2, with D hard to call. The CDR3 totals 13 residues. With 6 bases removed from V and 3 bases from J, the gap between germline ends came to 11 bases. The germline gives CDR1 MNHEY, CDR2 SVGAGI. CDR3 nucleotides: TGTGCCAGCAGCACCCCGGGCTACTATGGCTACACCTTC. Translating gives CASSTPGYYGYTF.

This chain connects TRBV6-5 to TRBJ2-1; 9 bases align to TRBD1. The V gene's germline CDR1 is MNHEY and CDR2 SVGAGI. The CDR3 has 16 residues. V lost 2 bases to trimming and J lost 4 bases; unmatched junction nucleotides: 6. CDR3 sequence: CASSYTGTGTYNEQFF. The DNA of the CDR3 is TGTGCCAGCAGTTACACCGGGACAGGGACTTACAATGAGCAGTTCTTC.

This clone was observed a few times. The chain joins TRBV6-6 to TRBJ1-5; 9 nucleotides align to TRBD1. Germline CDR1 MNHNY, CDR2 SVGAGI (reference sequence). V lost 6 bases, J lost 7 bases, and 7 bases stayed unmatched. The CDR3 runs to 14 residues. CDR3: CASSQGQGQQPQHF. DNA for the CDR3: TGTGCCAGCAGCCAGGGACAGGGCCAGCAGCCCCAGCATTTT.

The rearrangement links TRBV4-2 to TRBJ2-7; weak D call: TRBD2 (6 bases). The CDR3 sequence is 15 residues long. The V end lost 6 bases, the J end lost 4 bases, and 19 bases lay between the germline ends. Germline V gene sequence: CDR1 LGHNA, CDR2 YNFKEQ. CDR3 sequence: CASRYVLRREYEQYF. CDR3 DNA: TGTGCCAGCAGGTACGTCCTGCGGAGGGAGTACGAGCAGTACTTC.

The rearrangement joins TRBV5-1 to TRBJ2-5, with D possibly TRBD1 on 5 matching bases. The CDR3 runs 13 residues. Germline V CDR1 and CDR2: SGHRS, YFSETQ. The V end lost 9 bases, the J end lost 0 bases, and 12 bases lay between the germline ends. The CDR3 bases are TGCGCCACCAGGACACAGTACCAAGAGACCCAGTACTTC. Its translation is CATRTQYQETQYF.

V gene TRBV7-9 combines with J gene TRBJ2-1; D possibly corresponds to TRBD2 (7 bases). Germline-derived CDR1 and CDR2 are SEHNR and FQNEAQ (reference sequence). The CDR3 is 14 amino acids. The V and J ends lost 5 bases and 13 bases respectively, with 21 bases between them. The CDR3 loop reads CASSRSGGTNEQFF. The CDR3 DNA follows: TGTGCCAGCAGCCGATCGGGGGGCACGAACGAACAGTTCTTC.

The V and J genes are TRBV29-1 and TRBJ2-3, with 8 bases that match TRBD2. Germline CDR1 reads SQVTM; CDR2 reads ANQGSEA. V shed 0 bases, J shed 2 bases, and the junction held 4 bases outside the gene matches. This CDR3 is built from 15 residues. The CDR3 loop is CSVEDRGGPTDTQYF. The DNA of the CDR3 is TGCAGCGTTGAAGATCGCGGGGGGCCCACAGATACGCAGTATTTT.

V and J are TRBV18 and TRBJ1-5; 7 nucleotides align to TRBD1. Germline-derived CDR1 and CDR2 are KGHSH and LQKENI. The CDR3 has 16 amino acids. The V gene end was trimmed by 3 bases and the J gene end by 5 bases; junction bases not matched to a gene: 10. CDR3 sequence reads: CASSPPGTVKYQPQHF. The CDR3 DNA reads as TGTGCCAGCTCACCCCCGGGGACAGTTAAGTATCAGCCCCAGCATTTT.

The rearrangement links TRBV6-6 to TRBJ1-1; D call uncertain. With 4 bases removed from V and 1 base from J, the gap between germline ends came to 13 bases. This CDR3 is built from 15 residues. CDR1 and CDR2 (germline): MNHNY, SVGAGI (reference sequence). CDR3 sequence: CASSSTLTKNTEAFF. The CDR3 nucleotides are TGTGCCAGCAGTTCTACCTTGACAAAGAACACTGAAGCTTTCTTT.

The chain links TRBV7-9 to TRBJ1-1, with D unclear. V lost 1 base and J lost 3, with 9 bases in between. Germline V gene data show CDR1 as SEHNR and CDR2 as FQNEAQ (reference sequence). The CDR3 is 14 residues long. The DNA for the CDR3 is TGTGCCAGCAGCTTAGGGGATGGGCACACTGAAGCTTTCTTT. Residues: CASSLGDGHTEAFF.

The genes are TRBV6-1 and TRBJ1-5; D gene unclear. V was pared by 2 bases and J by 5 bases, with 10 bases between. Germline lookup yields CDR1 MNHNS and CDR2 SASEGT. CDR3 length: 14 amino acids. The CDR3 is CASSEWVSDQPQHF. The CDR3 DNA sequence: TGTGCCAGCAGTGAATGGGTTTCGGATCAGCCCCAGCATTTT.

This chain joins TRBV4-2 and TRBJ1-2; D remains unclear. This CDR3 has 15 residues. Germline V lookup: CDR1 LGHNA, CDR2 YNFKEQ. V lost 0 bases and J 4 bases, leaving 12 bases between the germline ends. The DNA of the CDR3 is TGTGCCAGCAGCCAAGATTTGGGTAATGCCTATGGCTACACCTTC. Its translation is CASSQDLGNAYGYTF.